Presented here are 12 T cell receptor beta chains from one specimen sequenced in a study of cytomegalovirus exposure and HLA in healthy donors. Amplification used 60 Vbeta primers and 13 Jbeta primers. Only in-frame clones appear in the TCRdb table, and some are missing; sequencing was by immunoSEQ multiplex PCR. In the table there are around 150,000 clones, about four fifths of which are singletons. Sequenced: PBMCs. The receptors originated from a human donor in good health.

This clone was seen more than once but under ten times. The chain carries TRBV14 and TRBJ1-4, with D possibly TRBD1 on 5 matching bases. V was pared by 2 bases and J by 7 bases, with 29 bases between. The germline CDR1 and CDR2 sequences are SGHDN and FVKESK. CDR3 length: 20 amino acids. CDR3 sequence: CASSQFSAGFREPFGEKLFF. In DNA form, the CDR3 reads TGTGCCAGCAGCCAATTTTCGGCGGGGTTCAGGGAACCTTTCGGTGAAAAACTGTTTTTT.

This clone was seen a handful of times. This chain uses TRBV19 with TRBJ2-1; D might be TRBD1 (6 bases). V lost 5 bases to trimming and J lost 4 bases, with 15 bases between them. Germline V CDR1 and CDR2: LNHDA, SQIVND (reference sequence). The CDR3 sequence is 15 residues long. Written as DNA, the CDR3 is TGTGCCAGTAGTGCAACCGGGACACGATACAATGAGCAGTTCTTC. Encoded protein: CASSATGTRYNEQFF. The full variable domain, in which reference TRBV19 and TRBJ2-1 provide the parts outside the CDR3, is DGGITQSPKYLFRKEGQNVTLSCEQNLNHDAMYWYRQDPGQGLRLIYYSQIVNDFQKGDIAEGYSVSREKKESFPLTVTSAQKNPTAFYLCASSATGTRYNEQFFGPGTRLTVL.

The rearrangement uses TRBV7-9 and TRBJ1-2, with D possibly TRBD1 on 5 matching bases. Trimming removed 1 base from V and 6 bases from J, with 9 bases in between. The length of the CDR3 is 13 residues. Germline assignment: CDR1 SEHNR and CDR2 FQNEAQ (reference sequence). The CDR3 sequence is CASSLEGRHGYTF. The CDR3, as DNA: TGTGCCAGCAGCTTAGAGGGGCGCCATGGCTACACCTTC.

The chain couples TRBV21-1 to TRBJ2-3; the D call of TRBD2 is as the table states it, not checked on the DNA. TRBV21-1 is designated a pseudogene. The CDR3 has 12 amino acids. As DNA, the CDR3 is TGTGCCAGCAGCAAACCTGCAGATACGCAGTATTTT. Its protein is CASSKPADTQYF.

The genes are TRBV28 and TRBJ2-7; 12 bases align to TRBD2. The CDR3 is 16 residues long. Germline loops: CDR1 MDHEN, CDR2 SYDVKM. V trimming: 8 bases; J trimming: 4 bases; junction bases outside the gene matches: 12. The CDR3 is CASASSGRASRYEQYF. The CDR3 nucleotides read TGTGCCAGCGCCTCTAGCGGGAGGGCCTCTAGGTACGAGCAGTACTTC. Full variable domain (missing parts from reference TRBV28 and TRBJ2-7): DVKVTQSSRYLVKRTGEKVFLECVQDMDHENMFWYRQDPGLGLRLIYFSYDVKMKEKGDIPEGYSVSREKKERFSLILESASTNQTSMYLCASASSGRASRYEQYFGPGTRLTVT.

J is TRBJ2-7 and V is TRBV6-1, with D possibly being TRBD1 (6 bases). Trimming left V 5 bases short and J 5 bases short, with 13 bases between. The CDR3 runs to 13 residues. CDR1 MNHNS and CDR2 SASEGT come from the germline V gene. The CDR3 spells CASSSRGSDEQYF. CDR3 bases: TGTGCCAGCAGTTCCAGGGGTTCCGACGAGCAGTACTTC.

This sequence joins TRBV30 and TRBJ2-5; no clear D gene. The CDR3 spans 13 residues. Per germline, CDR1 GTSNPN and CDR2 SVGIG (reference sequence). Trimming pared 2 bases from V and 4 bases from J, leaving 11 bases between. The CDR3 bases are TGTGCCTGGAGTCGCATGAGTGGAGAGACCCAGTACTTC. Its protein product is CAWSRMSGETQYF.

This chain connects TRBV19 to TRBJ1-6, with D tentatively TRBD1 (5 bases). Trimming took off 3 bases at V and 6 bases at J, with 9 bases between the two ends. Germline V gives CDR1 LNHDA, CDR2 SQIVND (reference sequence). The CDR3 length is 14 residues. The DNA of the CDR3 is TGTGCCAGTAGTATGGGCAGGGTTAATTCACCCCTCCACTTT. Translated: CASSMGRVNSPLHF.

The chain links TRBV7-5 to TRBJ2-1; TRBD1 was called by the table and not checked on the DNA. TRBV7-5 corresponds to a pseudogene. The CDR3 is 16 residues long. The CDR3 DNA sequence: TGTGTCAGAAGCCCAAAGACAGGGGTCTCCTACAATGAGCAGTTCTTC. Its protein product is CVRSPKTGVSYNEQFF.

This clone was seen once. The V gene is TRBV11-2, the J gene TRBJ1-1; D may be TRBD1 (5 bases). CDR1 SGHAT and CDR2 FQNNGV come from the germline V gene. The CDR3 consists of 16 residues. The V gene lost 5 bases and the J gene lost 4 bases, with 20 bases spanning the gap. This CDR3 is CASSQRDGRKGTEAFF. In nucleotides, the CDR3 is TGTGCCAGCAGCCAGCGGGACGGCAGAAAAGGCACTGAAGCTTTCTTT.

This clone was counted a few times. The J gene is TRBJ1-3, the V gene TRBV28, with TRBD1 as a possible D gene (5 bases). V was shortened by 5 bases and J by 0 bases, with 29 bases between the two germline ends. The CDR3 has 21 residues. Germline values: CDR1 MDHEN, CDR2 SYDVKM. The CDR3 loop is CASSLTPGGRVQTNSGNTIYF. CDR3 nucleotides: TGTGCCAGCAGTCTCACCCCCGGGGGTCGGGTACAGACCAACTCTGGAAACACCATATATTTT.

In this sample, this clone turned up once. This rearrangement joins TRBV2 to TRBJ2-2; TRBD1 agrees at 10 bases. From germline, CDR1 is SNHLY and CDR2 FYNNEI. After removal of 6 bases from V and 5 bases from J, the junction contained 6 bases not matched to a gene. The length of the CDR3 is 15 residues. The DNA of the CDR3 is TGTGCCAGCAGCCCCGGGACAGGGGTTACCGGGGAGCTGTTTTTT. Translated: CASSPGTGVTGELFF.